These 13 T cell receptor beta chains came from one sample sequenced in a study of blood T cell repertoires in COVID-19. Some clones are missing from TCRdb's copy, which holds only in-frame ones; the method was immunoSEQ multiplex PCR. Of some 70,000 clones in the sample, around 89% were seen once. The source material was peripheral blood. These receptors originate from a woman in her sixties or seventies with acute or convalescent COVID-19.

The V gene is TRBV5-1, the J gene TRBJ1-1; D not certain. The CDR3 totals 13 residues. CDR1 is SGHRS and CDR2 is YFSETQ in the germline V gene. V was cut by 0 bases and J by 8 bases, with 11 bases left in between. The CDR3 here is CASSLAIGGEAFF. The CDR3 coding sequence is TGCGCCAGCAGCTTGGCAATTGGAGGAGAAGCTTTCTTT.

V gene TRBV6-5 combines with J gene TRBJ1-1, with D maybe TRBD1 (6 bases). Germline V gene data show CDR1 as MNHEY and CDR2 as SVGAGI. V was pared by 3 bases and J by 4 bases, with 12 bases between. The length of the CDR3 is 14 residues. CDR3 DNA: TGTGCCAGCAGTTATTCCGACAGGTCCACTGAAGCTTTCTTT. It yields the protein CASSYSDRSTEAFF.

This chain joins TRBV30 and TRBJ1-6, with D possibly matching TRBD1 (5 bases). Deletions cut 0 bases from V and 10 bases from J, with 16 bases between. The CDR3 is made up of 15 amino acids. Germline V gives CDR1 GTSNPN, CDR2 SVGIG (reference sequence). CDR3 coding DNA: TGTGCCTGGAGTGTGGGGGGATCCCTTGAGTCACCCCTCCACTTT. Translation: CAWSVGGSLESPLHF.

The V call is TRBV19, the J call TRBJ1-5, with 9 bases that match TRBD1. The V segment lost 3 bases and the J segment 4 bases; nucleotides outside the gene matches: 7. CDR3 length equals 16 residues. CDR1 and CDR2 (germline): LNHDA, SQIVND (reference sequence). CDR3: CASSMGTGKGNQPQHF. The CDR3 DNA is TGTGCCAGTAGTATGGGGACAGGGAAAGGGAATCAGCCCCAGCATTTT.

CDR3: CASSFLQGGDSPLHF. CDR3 DNA: TGTGCCAGCAGCTTCTTACAGGGAGGGGATTCACCCCTCCACTTT. The chain combines TRBV5-4 with TRBJ1-6; maybe TRBD1 (6 bases). CDR1 and CDR2 from the germline V gene are SGHNT and YYREEE (reference sequence). V was trimmed by 2 bases and J by 8 bases, leaving 14 bases between them. The CDR3 length is 15 residues. Together with reference TRBV5-4 and TRBJ1-6, the CDR3 gives the full variable domain: ETGVTQSPTHLIKTRGQQVTLRCSSQSGHNTVSWYQQALGQGPQFIFQYYREEENGRGNFPPRFSGLQFPNYSSELNVNALELDDSALYLCASSFLQGGDSPLHFGNGTRLTVT.

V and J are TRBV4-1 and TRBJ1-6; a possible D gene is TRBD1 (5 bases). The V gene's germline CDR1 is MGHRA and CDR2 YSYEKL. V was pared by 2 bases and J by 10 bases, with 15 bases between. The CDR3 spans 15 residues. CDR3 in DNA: TGCGCCAGCAGCCAACAGGGATCGAAGGGCTCACCCCTCCACTTT. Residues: CASSQQGSKGSPLHF.

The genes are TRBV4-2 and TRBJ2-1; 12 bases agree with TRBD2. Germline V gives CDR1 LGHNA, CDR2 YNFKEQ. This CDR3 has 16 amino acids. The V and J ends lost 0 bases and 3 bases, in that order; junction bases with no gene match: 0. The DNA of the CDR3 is TGTGCCAGCAGCCAAGAACTAGCGGGAGGCTACAATGAGCAGTTCTTC. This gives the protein CASSQELAGGYNEQFF.

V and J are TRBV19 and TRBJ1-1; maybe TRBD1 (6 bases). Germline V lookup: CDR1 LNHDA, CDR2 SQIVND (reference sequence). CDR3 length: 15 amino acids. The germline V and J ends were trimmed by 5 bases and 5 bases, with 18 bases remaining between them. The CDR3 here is CASSYPGVGGTEAFF. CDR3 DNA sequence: TGTGCCAGTAGTTACCCAGGGGTGGGAGGGACTGAAGCTTTCTTT.

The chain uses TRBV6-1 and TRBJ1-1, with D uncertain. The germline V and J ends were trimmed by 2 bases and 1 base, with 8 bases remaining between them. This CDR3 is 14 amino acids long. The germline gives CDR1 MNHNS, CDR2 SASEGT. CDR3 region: CASSEFRKNTEAFF. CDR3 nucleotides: TGTGCCAGCAGTGAATTTAGAAAGAACACTGAAGCTTTCTTT.

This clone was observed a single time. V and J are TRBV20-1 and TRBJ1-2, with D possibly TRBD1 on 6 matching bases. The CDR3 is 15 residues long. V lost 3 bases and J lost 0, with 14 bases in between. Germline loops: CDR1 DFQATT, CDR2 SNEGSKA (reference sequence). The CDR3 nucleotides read TGCAGTGCTAGTGATGACAGGCGGGCTAACTATGGCTACACCTTC. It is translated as CSASDDRRANYGYTF.

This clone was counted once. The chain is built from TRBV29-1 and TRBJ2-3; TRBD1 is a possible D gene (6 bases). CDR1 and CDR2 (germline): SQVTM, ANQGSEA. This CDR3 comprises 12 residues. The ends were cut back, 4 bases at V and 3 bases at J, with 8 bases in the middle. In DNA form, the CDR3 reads TGCAGCGTTGCCACAGGGACAGATACGCAGTATTTT. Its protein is CSVATGTDTQYF.

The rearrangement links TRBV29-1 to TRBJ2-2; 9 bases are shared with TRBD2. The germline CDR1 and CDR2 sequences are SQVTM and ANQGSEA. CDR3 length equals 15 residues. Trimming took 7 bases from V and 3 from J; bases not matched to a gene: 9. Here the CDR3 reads CSATGAGGYTGELFF. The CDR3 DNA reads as TGCAGCGCTACAGGAGCGGGAGGCTACACCGGGGAGCTGTTTTTT.

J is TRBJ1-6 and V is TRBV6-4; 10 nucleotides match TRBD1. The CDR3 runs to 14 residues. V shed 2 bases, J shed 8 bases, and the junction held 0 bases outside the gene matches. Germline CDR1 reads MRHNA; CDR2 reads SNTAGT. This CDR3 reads CASSDGTGDSPLHF. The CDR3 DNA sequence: TGTGCCAGCAGTGACGGGACAGGGGATTCACCCCTCCACTTT.